These T cell receptor beta chains were read from a single sample in a study of blood T cells in healthy people across ages. TCRdb independently ran MiXCR on the 5' RACE reads; one entry per CDR3 protein. The table records 700,000 or so distinct CDR3 sequences, approximately 22% of them present only once. Specimen: blood. Receptors were obtained from a man aged 65 to 79 in good health. The CDR3 runs from the conserved cysteine through the conserved F or W. The D gene is left open where the match is weak. Size tells how often a clone was seen (once, few, many) or the class of an expanded clone, and some rows leave it out.

abundance,d_gene,j_gene,v_gene,CDR3aa,CDR3nt
few,.,TRBJ2-1,TRBV29-1,CSSGDNEQFF,TGCAGCTCAGGAGACAATGAGCAGTTCTTC
.,TRBD1,TRBJ1-3,TRBV27,CASSPGTAGGNTIYF,TGTGCCAGCAGTCCCGGGACAGCCGGTGGAAACACCATATATTTT
.,.,TRBJ2-3,TRBV28,CASRDSRTDTQYF,TGTGCCAGCAGGGACAGCCGCACAGATACGCAGTATTTT
.,TRBD1,TRBJ1-2,TRBV9,CASSPGQGKAGYTF,TGTGCCAGCAGCCCAGGACAGGGTAAGGCCGGCTACACCTTC
.,.,TRBJ1-2,TRBV29-1,CSVEDDALDNYGYTF,TGCAGCGTTGAAGATGACGCTTTGGACAACTATGGCTACACCTTC
.,TRBD1,TRBJ1-2,TRBV29-1,CSVEDRGQGVGGYTF,TGCAGCGTTGAAGACAGGGGTCAGGGGGTTGGTGGCTACACCTTC
.,.,TRBJ2-1,TRBV9,CASSVRGYRELYNEQFF,TGTGCCAGCAGCGTACGGGGCTACAGGGAGCTCTACAATGAGCAGTTCTTC
few,.,TRBJ2-1,TRBV14,CASSQRRLGNEQFF,TGTGCCAGCAGCCAACGGCGGCTCGGCAATGAGCAGTTCTTC
few,.,TRBJ1-3,TRBV15,CATSKRSSGNTIYF,TGTGCCACCAGCAAACGGAGCTCTGGAAACACCATATATTTT
few,.,TRBJ1-1,TRBV20-1,CSARGSSLNTEAFF,TGCAGTGCTAGAGGGTCCAGCTTGAACACTGAAGCTTTCTTT
.,TRBD2,TRBJ2-7,TRBV3-1,CASSPTSGANLLHEQYF,TGTGCCAGCAGCCCTACTAGCGGGGCCAACCTCCTCCACGAGCAGTACTTC
few,TRBD2,TRBJ2-2,TRBV2,CASSEPSGGTTGELFF,TGTGCCAGCAGTGAGCCTAGCGGGGGGACCACCGGGGAGCTGTTTTTT
few,TRBD1,TRBJ2-1,TRBV6-6,CASSRPGTGEFF,TGTGCCAGCAGCCGTCCCGGGACAGGGGAGTTCTTC
few,TRBD1,TRBJ1-2,TRBV20-1,CSALGTVDYGYTF,TGCAGTGCGTTGGGGACAGTTGACTATGGCTACACCTTC
few,TRBD1,TRBJ2-7,TRBV28,CASILARQGAYEQYF,TGTGCCAGCATCCTGGCCCGACAGGGGGCTTACGAGCAGTACTTC
.,.,TRBJ1-2,TRBV6-1,CASSEGPLGGRRSTNYGYTF,TGTGCCAGCAGTGAAGGCCCCTTGGGGGGGCGAAGATCTACTAACTATGGCTACACCTTC
few,.,TRBJ2-5,TRBV12-3/TRBV12-4,CASSRPGRETQYF,TGTGCCAGCAGCAGACCAGGGCGGGAGACCCAGTACTTC
.,TRBD2,TRBJ2-3,TRBV12-3/TRBV12-4,CASSFATSGASTDTEYF,TGTGCCAGCAGTTTCGCGACTAGCGGGGCTAGCACAGATACGGAGTATTTT
few,.,TRBJ2-1,TRBV4-3,CASSPGDSPYNEQFF,TGCGCCAGCAGCCCCGGGGACTCCCCTTACAATGAGCAGTTCTTC
.,.,TRBJ1-1,TRBV29-1,CSVERGVMNTEAFF,TGCAGCGTAGAGCGGGGGGTCATGAACACTGAAGCTTTCTTT
once,.,TRBJ1-5,TRBV28,CASSLSTGNNQPQHF,TGTGCCAGCAGTTTATCCACAGGGAATAATCAGCCCCAGCATTTT
.,.,TRBJ2-2,TRBV11-2,CASSLEASGAITGELFF,TGTGCCAGCAGCTTAGAAGCCTCAGGGGCGATAACCGGGGAGCTGTTTTTT
few,.,TRBJ2-5,TRBV28,CASSFRGAGETQYF,TGTGCCAGCAGTTTTAGGGGGGCAGGGGAGACCCAGTACTTC
.,.,TRBJ2-3,TRBV29-1,CSVAGQHTDTQYF,TGCAGCGTCGCCGGACAGCATACAGATACGCAGTATTTT
few,.,TRBJ2-3,TRBV20-1,CSASFDTDTQYF,TGCAGTGCTAGTTTTGACACAGATACGCAGTATTTT
.,.,TRBJ1-4,TRBV7-9,CASSLFQADEKLFF,TGTGCCAGCAGCTTGTTCCAGGCTGATGAAAAACTGTTTTTT
few,TRBD2,TRBJ2-3,TRBV5-1,CASSNPGLATDTQYF,TGCGCCAGCAGCAACCCGGGACTAGCGACAGATACGCAGTATTTT
few,.,TRBJ1-4,TRBV3-1,CASSQDPGFVANEKLFF,TGTGCCAGCAGCCAAGACCCGGGGTTTGTGGCTAATGAAAAACTGTTTTTT
.,.,TRBJ2-4,TRBV20-1,CSATSLAKNIQYF,TGCAGTGCTACATCACTAGCCAAAAACATTCAGTACTTC
few,TRBD2,TRBJ2-3,TRBV12-3/TRBV12-4,CASLGLADTDTQYF,TGTGCCAGCCTCGGACTAGCGGACACAGATACGCAGTATTTT
few,.,TRBJ1-3,TRBV12-3/TRBV12-4,CASRPTGGGNTIYF,TGTGCCAGCAGACCTACAGGAGGGGGAAACACCATATATTTT
few,.,TRBJ2-1,TRBV4-1,CASSLGVVSNEQFF,TGCGCCAGCAGCTTAGGAGTAGTTAGTAATGAGCAGTTCTTC